This T cell receptor (beta chain) originates from a study of blood T cell repertoires in COVID-19. Whole-study context: Acute and convalescent COVID-19 specimens originated in the United States, Italy and Spain. Sample material is recorded as cDNA or gDNA derived from T cells, B-cell-depleted T cells, or PBMCs.

Trimming took off 0 bases at V and 4 bases at J, with 9 bases between the two ends. Germline CDR1 is MGHRA and CDR2 is YSYEKL. The CDR3 contains 15 residues. Original processing notes: Reference gene primer amplification yielded estimated nucleated cell counts. Generated by immunoSEQ multiplex PCR, the TCRdb table keeps only in-frame clones and is missing some. D and trimming were read from the DNA, whereas the V and J calls and clone size are those reported in that table. The table has roughly 66,000 clones, approximately 90% seen once. This TCR came from a human donor in a cohort sampled during active COVID-19. The V and J genes are TRBV4-1 and TRBJ1-4; perhaps TRBD1 as D (5 bases). The source material was peripheral blood. The CDR3 protein is CASSQERGVNEKLFF. The CDR3, as DNA: TGCGCCAGCAGCCAAGAAAGGGGTGTTAATGAAAAACTGTTTTTT.